This entry features one TCR beta chain sequence. Libraries were prepared by immunoSEQ multiplex PCR; TCRdb keeps only in-frame clonotypes and omits some of them. The sample consists of some 40,000 clones, 93% of them appearing once. From germline, CDR1 is LNHDA and CDR2 SQIVND (reference sequence). This CDR3 has 15 amino acids. With V trimmed by 3 bases and J by 2 bases, 3 bases remained unmatched. This record comes from a study of T cell changes during pregnancy in multiple sclerosis. The sample was CD8+ T cells from peripheral blood mononuclear cells, taken in the third trimester of pregnancy. The TCR sequence derives from a female donor with multiple sclerosis, enrolled in a pregnancy study. V usage is TRBV19 and J usage is TRBJ1-5; 8 nucleotides match TRBD1. The DNA for the CDR3 is TGTGCCAGTAGTATTGGACAGGGAGGCAATCAGCCCCAGCATTTT. Its protein is CASSIGQGGNQPQHF.